The TCR beta chain under discussion was sequenced for a study of cytomegalovirus exposure and HLA in healthy donors. Across the study: Early release data held tens of millions of unique TCRs from HLA-typed donors.

Healthy bone marrow donors made up the donor group. Findings and limits, study-wide: When analyzed later, the rates of TCR association showed variation by HLA locus, with DRB1 the most and HLA-C the fewest.

About this clone: Its antigen remains unknown.

CDR1 and CDR2 from the germline V gene are SGHRS and YFSETQ. The CDR3 is made up of 13 amino acids. V was shortened by 4 bases and J by 2 bases, with 9 bases between the two germline ends. Both 60 Vbeta primers and 13 Jbeta primers went into the PCR. Clones were sequenced by immunoSEQ multiplex PCR, and TCRdb holds only the in-frame ones, with some missing. The data show around 150,000 clones, with about 80% seen just once and around 4.5% held by the top ten. The sample was PBMCs. The V and J genes are TRBV5-1 and TRBJ1-2; weak D call: TRBD1 (6 bases). This clonotype was sampled from a man aged 35-49 years in good health and CMV-seropositive. The CDR3 sequence: CASSTTGNYGYTF. The CDR3 coding sequence is TGCGCCAGCAGCACAACAGGGAACTATGGCTACACCTTC.